One and the same sample provided the 13 T cell receptor beta chains below, sequenced in a study of cytomegalovirus exposure and HLA in healthy donors. PCR involved 60 Vbeta and 13 Jbeta primers. Clones were read by immunoSEQ multiplex PCR, and TCRdb kept only the in-frame ones, dropping some. This table has 140,000 to 150,000 clones, more than 7.5% appearing once. Sequencing input: PBMCs. These receptors were obtained from a man aged 50-59 years in good health and CMV-seronegative.

In its sample, this clone was seen a few times. V usage is TRBV13 and J usage is TRBJ2-7, with D tentatively TRBD2 (6 bases). With 3 bases removed from V and 3 bases from J, the gap between germline ends came to 27 bases. This CDR3 spans 19 amino acids. The germline V gene encodes CDR1 PRHDT and CDR2 FYEKMQ (reference sequence). The DNA of the CDR3 is TGTGCCAGCAGCTTTCAGCGACGGGGGAGTGGTGTTTTTGACTACGAGCAGTACTTC. Translating it yields CASSFQRRGSGVFDYEQYF.

This clone appeared a few times. The gene calls are TRBV19 and TRBJ1-5; a weak D match, TRBD1 (5 bases). V shed 6 bases and J shed 0 bases, with 15 bases lying between them. CDR3 length: 16 amino acids. Germline V CDR1 and CDR2: LNHDA, SQIVND (reference sequence). CDR3 sequence reads: CASRIRAGLSNQPQHF. CDR3 sequence (DNA): TGTGCCAGTAGGATCCGAGCGGGACTTAGCAATCAGCCCCAGCATTTT.

With respect to this clone: Compared with germline, one end of the junction differs, possibly owing to a read error. The chain carries TRBV2 and TRBJ2-7; 15 bases match TRBD2. Germline values: CDR1 SNHLY, CDR2 FYNNEI. The CDR3 length is 14 residues. The CDR3 nucleotides read TGTGCCAGCAGTGAAGCCGGGACTAGCGGGGGGCCTTCCTTC. Its protein is CASSEAGTSGGPSF.

Worth noting for this clone: This sample includes further DNA sequences coding for the same CDR3. The V call is TRBV7-9, the J call TRBJ1-1; no clear D gene. The CDR3 is 14 amino acids. The germline V and J ends were trimmed by 5 bases and 1 base, with 11 bases remaining between them. CDR1 and CDR2 (germline): SEHNR, FQNEAQ (reference sequence). DNA for the CDR3: TGTGCCAGCAGCCTACTACAAGAGAACACTGAAGCTTTCTTT. Its protein is CASSLLQENTEAFF.

With respect to this clone: Germline and junction disagree at one end, which may indicate a read error. V usage is TRBV30 and J usage is TRBJ1-6; TRBD1 matches 11 bases. The germline V gene encodes CDR1 GTSNPN and CDR2 SVGIG (reference sequence). The CDR3 length is 15 residues. The CDR3 DNA reads TGTGCCTGGAGTACCGGGACAGGGGGGAATTCACCCCTCAACTTT. This codes for CAWSTGTGGNSPLNF.

DNA for the CDR3: TGTGCCAGCAGCCCCCCAGGGGCGCCCTCTGGGGCCAACGTCCTGACTTTC. Its protein product is CASSPPGAPSGANVLTF. The V call is TRBV28, the J call TRBJ2-6; TRBD1 is a possible D gene (6 bases). The CDR3 runs 17 residues. V lost 6 bases to trimming and J lost 0 bases, with 15 bases between them. Germline CDR1 MDHEN, CDR2 SYDVKM.

This clone showed up just a few times. The J gene is TRBJ2-5, the V gene TRBV2, with no clear D. The ends were cut back, 4 bases at V and 3 bases at J, with 3 bases in the middle. The germline CDR1 and CDR2 sequences are SNHLY and FYNNEI. This CDR3 has 11 amino acids. Here the CDR3 reads CASSVKETQYF. The CDR3 DNA follows: TGTGCCAGCAGTGTAAAAGAGACCCAGTACTTC.

This clone has more than one count but fewer than ten. The chain recombines TRBV6-5 with TRBJ2-7; 9 nucleotides agree with TRBD1. The CDR3 length is 15 residues. V lost 2 bases, J lost 3 bases, and 5 bases stayed unmatched. CDR1 and CDR2 (germline): MNHEY, SVGAGI. DNA of the CDR3: TGTGCCAGCAGTTACGCCGACAGGGGGGTCTACGAGCAGTACTTC. Protein product: CASSYADRGVYEQYF.

V gene TRBV27 combines with J gene TRBJ1-1; unclear D gene. From germline, CDR1 is MNHEY and CDR2 SMNVEV (reference sequence). The V end was cut by 4 bases, the J end by 10 bases, with 10 bases between. CDR3 length: 11 residues. The DNA for the CDR3 is TGTGCCAGCAGTTCCGCGGTAGGAGCTTTCTTT. It is translated as CASSSAVGAFF.

This clone was found a few times. The V call is TRBV27, the J call TRBJ1-1; the match to TRBD1 covers 8 bases. CDR1 MNHEY and CDR2 SMNVEV come from the germline V gene (reference sequence). This CDR3 region has 16 residues. V was clipped by 4 bases and J by 1 base; unmatched bases: 8. CDR3 DNA sequence: TGTGCCAGCAGTTCTCCTCTGACAGGGGCGAACACTGAAGCTTTCTTT. Residues: CASSSPLTGANTEAFF.

This clone was recorded a few times. This chain uses TRBV7-6 with TRBJ2-1; 13 bases align to TRBD2. From germline, CDR1 is SGHVS and CDR2 FNYEAQ. The J segment lost 6 bases and the V segment lost 5 bases, leaving 7 bases of the junction unmatched. The CDR3 is 16 residues long. The CDR3 DNA sequence: TGTGCCAGCAGCCGCCGGACTAGCGGGGGCGGCAATGAGCAGTTCTTC. This encodes CASSRRTSGGGNEQFF. The whole variable domain, remainder taken from reference TRBV7-6 and TRBJ2-1, is GAGVSQSPRYKVTKRGQDVALRCDPISGHVSLYWYRQALGQGPEFLTYFNYEAQQDKSGLPNDRFSAERPEGSISTLTIQRTEQRDSAMYRCASSRRTSGGGNEQFFGPGTRLTVL.

This clone occurred a few times. This chain joins TRBV19 and TRBJ2-1; TRBD2 agrees at 7 bases. Trimming cost V 6 bases and J 7 bases; bases outside gene matches: 15. Germline loops: CDR1 LNHDA, CDR2 SQIVND (reference sequence). The CDR3 spans 16 residues. CDR3 coding DNA: TGTGCCAGTAGCCCCGGTTTTGGCGGGAGCTTAAATGAGCAGTTCTTC. This gives the protein CASSPGFGGSLNEQFF.

V is TRBV7-9 and J is TRBJ2-6; D call uncertain. The germline V and J ends were trimmed by 5 bases and 0 bases, with 20 bases remaining between them. CDR3 length: 19 residues. Germline CDR1 is SEHNR and CDR2 is FQNEAQ (reference sequence). CDR3 bases: TGTGCCAGCAGCCGTAGACACTTTAATCTCAGCTCTGGGGCCAACGTCCTGACTTTC. Translation: CASSRRHFNLSSGANVLTF. Looking up the rest from reference TRBV7-9 and TRBJ2-6 gives the full variable domain: DTGVSQNPRHKITKRGQNVTFRCDPISEHNRLYWYRQTLGQGPEFLTYFQNEAQLEKSRLLSDRFSAERPKGSFSTLEIQRTEQGDSAMYLCASSRRHFNLSSGANVLTFGAGSRLTVL.